This entry lists 32 T cell receptor beta chains sequenced from one sample in a study of blood T cell repertoires in COVID-19. Sequencing used immunoSEQ multiplex PCR; TCRdb keeps in-frame clones, though not all of them. Of about 20,000 clones detected, 70% to 90% appear once; the ten largest clones hold roughly 10%. Source material: peripheral blood. The source of these receptors is a human donor in a cohort sampled during active COVID-19. The donor label of this sample is uncertain.

The rearrangement links TRBV12-5 to TRBJ2-3, with 10 bases matching TRBD1. CDR1 LGHNT and CDR2 FRNRAP come from the germline V gene. The V segment lost 3 bases and the J segment 4 bases; nucleotides outside the gene matches: 7. This CDR3 is built from 16 residues. CDR3 in DNA: TGTGCTAGTGGTTTAGGACAGGGGGTGCTGTCAGATACGCAGTATTTT. Translated: CASGLGQGVLSDTQYF.

This clone has just one count. The CDR3 sequence: CASSQEESGNTDTQYF. The CDR3 nucleotides read TGTGCCAGCAGCCAAGAAGAGAGCGGTAACACAGATACGCAGTATTTT. The V and J genes are TRBV4-2 and TRBJ2-3, with a possible D match to TRBD2 (5 bases). The CDR3 is 16 residues long. Germline assignment: CDR1 LGHNA and CDR2 YNFKEQ. Trimming removed 0 bases from V and 2 bases from J, with 12 bases in between.

The chain carries TRBV2 and TRBJ2-1; maybe TRBD2 (6 bases). Deletions cut 6 bases from V and 6 bases from J, with 21 bases between. The CDR3 is 16 residues long. Looked up from germline, CDR1 is SNHLY and CDR2 is FYNNEI. The CDR3 coding sequence is TGTGCCAGCAGCTCCAATCGGGACTTCGGAGTCAATGAGCAGTTCTTC. Translating it yields CASSSNRDFGVNEQFF.

The chain uses TRBV2 and TRBJ2-4; TRBD2 agrees at 7 bases. This CDR3 has 15 residues. V dropped 7 bases and J dropped 7; count of bases not matched to a gene: 13. Per germline, CDR1 SNHLY and CDR2 FYNNEI. The CDR3 spells CASTAGTTVSNIQYF. The CDR3 DNA follows: TGTGCCAGCACAGCCGGGACTACCGTGAGCAACATTCAGTACTTC.

The rearrangement uses TRBV28 and TRBJ1-6, with a weak D call TRBD1 (5 bases). Trimming stripped 5 bases from V and 7 bases from J, with 15 bases between. Germline V gene lookup returns CDR1 MDHEN and CDR2 SYDVKM. The CDR3 has 15 residues. The chain's CDR3 is CASSDGGGLNSPLHF. The CDR3 region has the DNA TGTGCCAGCAGTGATGGGGGGGGGTTGAATTCACCCCTCCACTTT.

The rearrangement uses TRBV30 and TRBJ1-3, with TRBD1 matching over 8 bases. Per the germline V gene, CDR1 is GTSNPN and CDR2 is SVGIG (reference sequence). The CDR3 covers 15 residues. V lost 1 base to trimming and J lost 3 bases; unmatched junction nucleotides: 5. Here the CDR3 DNA reads TGTGCCTGGAGTGGTCTACAGGGGGTTGGAAACACCATATATTTT. It is translated as CAWSGLQGVGNTIYF.

The V call is TRBV11-3, the J call TRBJ2-1, with 7 nucleotides matching TRBD2. The CDR3 spans 16 residues. V lost 5 bases to trimming and J lost 5 bases; unmatched junction nucleotides: 12. CDR1 is SGHNT and CDR2 is YENEEA in the germline V gene. CDR3 sequence: CASSRMPTSRDNEQFF. As DNA, the CDR3 is TGTGCCAGCAGCCGCATGCCGACTAGCAGAGACAATGAGCAGTTCTTC.

This rearrangement joins TRBV5-6 to TRBJ1-2, with a tentative D call TRBD1 (5 bases). CDR1 is SGHDT and CDR2 is YYEEEE in the germline V gene. The CDR3 has 12 amino acids. Deletions cut 4 bases from V and 8 bases from J, with 12 bases between. CDR3 region: CASSPAGYGYTF. The CDR3 nucleotides are TGTGCCAGCAGCCCAGCAGGGTACGGCTACACCTTC.

The gene calls are TRBV29-1 and TRBJ2-1, with a possible D match to TRBD2 (6 bases). Trimming stripped 0 bases from V and 3 bases from J, with 15 bases between. The germline CDR1 and CDR2 sequences are SQVTM and ANQGSEA. CDR3 length: 16 residues. The CDR3 loop reads CSVEDPQRVDYNEQFF. CDR3 DNA sequence: TGCAGCGTTGAAGATCCCCAGCGGGTAGACTACAATGAGCAGTTCTTC.

This clone was counted a single time. The chain employs TRBV7-9 and TRBJ2-7; maybe TRBD1 (6 bases). This CDR3 is 18 amino acids long. V dropped 1 base and J dropped 3 bases, with 22 bases sitting between them. The germline V gene encodes CDR1 SEHNR and CDR2 FQNEAQ (reference sequence). CDR3 DNA: TGTGCCAGCAGCTTAGGATTCGGGCACCGGGACAAGGACTACGAGCAGTACTTC. Protein: CASSLGFGHRDKDYEQYF.

This clone has a handful of counts. The chain carries TRBV6-6 and TRBJ2-7; no clear D gene. The CDR3 is made up of 16 amino acids. CDR1 and CDR2 (germline): MNHNY, SVGAGI (reference sequence). The V end was cut by 1 base, the J end by 2 bases, with 15 bases between. The chain's CDR3 is CASSYFKGTSAYEQYF. CDR3 DNA sequence: TGTGCCAGCAGTTACTTTAAAGGAACGAGCGCCTACGAGCAGTACTTC.

This clone was picked up one time. The chain is built from TRBV9 and TRBJ2-2; TRBD1 is a possible D gene (6 bases). The V end lost 0 bases, the J end lost 6 bases, and 12 bases lay between the germline ends. Looked up from germline, CDR1 is SGDLS and CDR2 is YYNGEE. CDR3 length: 15 residues. CDR3 protein: CASSVVSGVPGELFF. DNA for the CDR3: TGTGCCAGCAGCGTAGTGTCAGGGGTGCCCGGGGAGCTGTTTTTT.

In its sample, this clone was seen a few times. The chain is built from TRBV27 and TRBJ2-2; weak D call: TRBD2 (6 bases). Germline V gene lookup returns CDR1 MNHEY and CDR2 SMNVEV (reference sequence). The V gene lost 5 bases and the J gene lost 4 bases, with 17 bases spanning the gap. The CDR3 consists of 16 residues. The CDR3 reads CASSPRLVLGTGELFF. As DNA, the CDR3 is TGTGCCAGCAGTCCTAGACTAGTTCTAGGCACCGGGGAGCTGTTTTTT.

V is TRBV19 and J is TRBJ1-1, with 7 bases that match TRBD1. V lost 9 bases and J lost 7; bases outside the gene matches: 14. The CDR3 sequence is 14 residues long. CDR1 is LNHDA and CDR2 is SQIVND in the germline V gene (reference sequence). For the CDR3, the DNA is TGTGCCAGCAAGACCGGGACAGATAGAATTGAAGCTTTCTTT. Translating it yields CASKTGTDRIEAFF.

CDR3 region: CSVVGDPYTEAFF. DNA of the CDR3: TGCAGCGTCGTAGGAGATCCGTACACTGAAGCTTTCTTT. The V and J genes are TRBV29-1 and TRBJ1-1, with D unclear. The germline V gene has CDR1 SQVTM and CDR2 ANQGSEA. V lost 6 bases and J 3 bases, leaving 14 bases between the germline ends. This CDR3 is built from 13 residues.

V is TRBV18 and J is TRBJ1-2; 9 bases are a match to TRBD1. Germline CDR1 and CDR2: KGHSH and LQKENI. V was pared by 5 bases and J by 4 bases, with 5 bases of the junction left unmatched. CDR3 size: 14 residues. The CDR3 DNA follows: TGTGCCAGCTCAGCCGGGACAGGGACCTATGGCTACACCTTC. This codes for CASSAGTGTYGYTF.

The chain links TRBV5-4 to TRBJ2-1, with D perhaps TRBD2 (7 bases). Trimming shortened V by 4 bases and J by 2 bases, and 19 bases separated the two germline ends. The germline gives CDR1 SGHNT, CDR2 YYREEE (reference sequence). This CDR3 region has 17 residues. The CDR3 spells CASSPGAGLAAYNEQFF. The DNA of the CDR3 is TGTGCCAGCAGCCCGGGGGCTGGGCTAGCGGCCTACAATGAGCAGTTCTTC.

This clone was detected only a few times. The gene calls are TRBV10-1 and TRBJ1-2; 8 bases are a match to TRBD1. This CDR3 has 14 residues. Trimming removed 6 bases from V and 1 base from J; junction bases left unmatched: 4. Per the germline V gene, CDR1 is WNHNN and CDR2 is SYGVQD (reference sequence). The CDR3 spells CASSGTGFNYGYTF. CDR3 bases: TGCGCCAGCAGCGGGACAGGCTTTAACTATGGCTACACCTTC.

The gene calls are TRBV5-4 and TRBJ2-1, with D tentatively TRBD2 (5 bases). Germline-derived CDR1 and CDR2 are SGHNT and YYREEE (reference sequence). The CDR3 loop spans 13 amino acids. V was shortened by 5 bases and J by 5 bases, with 11 bases between the two germline ends. The CDR3 loop is CASSPGLNNEQFF. In DNA form, the CDR3 reads TGTGCCAGCAGTCCAGGACTCAACAATGAGCAGTTCTTC.

The chain uses TRBV12-3 or TRBV12-4 and TRBJ2-3; TRBD2 is a possible D gene (5 bases). V was shortened by 5 bases and J by 2 bases, with 8 bases between the two germline ends. This CDR3 region has 13 residues. The CDR3 loop reads CASSLGLTDTQYF. CDR3 bases: TGTGCCAGCAGTCTAGGACTCACAGATACGCAGTATTTT.

This chain connects TRBV25-1 to TRBJ1-2; D is unclear. Germline-derived CDR1 and CDR2 are MGHDK and SYGVNS. CDR3 length equals 15 residues. Trimming removed 1 base at V and 7 bases at J, with 16 bases between. The CDR3 DNA follows: TGTGCCAGCAGTGAATTGGGCAGAAAAGGAGGTGGCTACACCTTC. Amino acid sequence: CASSELGRKGGGYTF.

This clone appeared once. The V call is TRBV3-1 (or the pseudogene TRBV3-2), the J call TRBJ2-7; D is uncertain. The CDR3 is 13 residues long. CDR1 and CDR2 (germline): LGHDT, YNNKEL (reference sequence). Deletions cut 3 bases from V and 5 bases from J, with 11 bases between. For the CDR3, the DNA is TGTGCCAGCAGCCACACTAAGCTTAACGAGCAGTACTTC. It translates to CASSHTKLNEQYF.

J is TRBJ2-1 and V is TRBV11-2, with a possible D match to TRBD2 (7 bases). The V end lost 4 bases, the J end lost 6 bases, and 19 bases lay between the germline ends. This CDR3 comprises 16 residues. CDR1 and CDR2 (germline): SGHAT, FQNNGV. CDR3 bases: TGTGCCAGCAGCTCCCACCCGGGGGCTAGCGGCAATGAGCAGTTCTTC. This codes for CASSSHPGASGNEQFF.

The V call is TRBV5-4, the J call TRBJ2-7; TRBD2 matches 11 bases. V was clipped by 4 bases and J by 5 bases; unmatched bases: 8. The germline V gene encodes CDR1 SGHNT and CDR2 YYREEE (reference sequence). The CDR3 contains 15 residues. CDR3 DNA sequence: TGTGCCAGCAGCGACCCAACTAGCGGGAGAAACGAGCAGTACTTC. It encodes CASSDPTSGRNEQYF.

The genes are TRBV6-5 and TRBJ2-1; D gene uncertain. Germline V gene lookup returns CDR1 MNHEY and CDR2 SVGAGI. With 7 bases removed from V and 2 bases from J, the gap between germline ends came to 6 bases. This CDR3 region has 12 residues. DNA of the CDR3: TGTGCCAGCACGGTGGCCTACAATGAGCAGTTCTTC. Its translation is CASTVAYNEQFF.

The gene calls are TRBV6-5 and TRBJ2-7; D perhaps matches TRBD1 (6 bases). This CDR3 contains 15 residues. CDR1 and CDR2 from the germline V gene are MNHEY and SVGAGI. The V end lost 5 bases, the J end lost 4 bases, and 18 bases lay between the germline ends. CDR3 loop: CASSLSDRFGYEQYF. CDR3 coding DNA: TGTGCCAGCAGTCTCTCCGACAGGTTCGGGTACGAGCAGTACTTC.

This CDR3 is CASTFSGYTDTQYF. DNA of the CDR3: TGTGCCAGCACCTTTAGCGGATACACAGATACGCAGTATTTT. V usage is TRBV27 and J usage is TRBJ2-3; the D gene is possibly TRBD2 (6 bases). The CDR3 spans 14 residues. Germline V gives CDR1 MNHEY, CDR2 SMNVEV (reference sequence). V lost 7 bases, J lost 2 bases, and 13 bases lay in between.

V gene TRBV20-1 combines with J gene TRBJ1-2, with TRBD1 identical over 8 bases. Losses at the gene ends were 3 bases for V and 7 bases for J; bases not matched to a gene: 4. The germline CDR1 and CDR2 sequences are DFQATT and SNEGSKA (reference sequence). This CDR3 comprises 12 residues. For the CDR3, the DNA is TGCAGTGCTAGTGCCGGGACAGGTGGCTACACCTTC. Encoded protein: CSASAGTGGYTF.

V usage is TRBV20-1 and J usage is TRBJ2-3; D unresolved. Between the trimmed V and J ends, which lost 1 base and 6 bases, there was a span of 5 bases. Germline CDR1 reads DFQATT; CDR2 reads SNEGSKA (reference sequence). This CDR3 contains 11 residues. CDR3 in DNA: TGCAGTGCTAGAGTCGGTGATACGCAGTATTTT. This sequence encodes CSARVGDTQYF.

A word on this clone: The junction does not match germline at one end; this may be a read error. The rearrangement uses TRBV28 and TRBJ1-2; possible D gene TRBD1, 6 bases. Germline CDR1 is MDHEN and CDR2 is SYDVKM. This CDR3 region has 14 residues. The CDR3 here is CASSVWAGDYGYTF. The CDR3 DNA reads TGTGCCAGCAGTGTATGGGCAGGGGACTATGGCTACACCTTC.

In its sample, this clone was seen once. The chain employs TRBV3-1 (or the pseudogene TRBV3-2) and TRBJ2-1; D may be TRBD2 (6 bases). Germline CDR1 reads LGHDT; CDR2 reads YNNKEL (reference sequence). V lost 1 base and J lost 9, with 10 bases in between. The CDR3 sequence is 13 residues long. CDR3 protein: CASSQVEEGEQFF. As DNA, the CDR3 is TGTGCCAGCAGCCAAGTTGAGGAGGGTGAGCAGTTCTTC.

The J gene is TRBJ2-7, the V gene TRBV5-1; a weak D match, TRBD1 (6 bases). CDR3 length: 15 amino acids. V lost 4 bases and J 0 bases, leaving 14 bases between the germline ends. Looked up from germline, CDR1 is SGHRS and CDR2 is YFSETQ. CDR3 region: CASSRNGDISYEQYF. The CDR3 DNA sequence: TGCGCCAGCAGCCGGAACGGGGACATCTCCTACGAGCAGTACTTC. Full variable domain (missing parts from reference TRBV5-1 and TRBJ2-7): KAGVTQTPRYLIKTRGQQVTLSCSPISGHRSVSWYQQTPGQGLQFLFEYFSETQRNKGNFPGRFSGRQFSNSRSEMNVSTLELGDSALYLCASSRNGDISYEQYFGPGTRLTVT.